This T cell receptor (beta chain) was captured in a study of cytomegalovirus exposure and HLA in healthy donors. Looked up from germline, CDR1 is KGHSH and CDR2 is LQKENI. The length of the CDR3 is 14 residues. V shed 6 bases and J shed 1 base, with 12 bases lying between them. The PCR was carried out with 60 Vbeta primers and 13 Jbeta primers. This table comes from immunoSEQ multiplex PCR, and its TCRdb copy is limited to in-frame clones, with some not included. The data show approximately 150,000 clones, with approximately 77% seen just once and 0.75% to 0.95% held by the top ten. The receptor was isolated from a woman in her fifties or sixties in good health and CMV-seronegative. The sample consisted of PBMCs. This chain connects TRBV18 to TRBJ1-2; D remains unclear. CDR3 loop: CASSVGRNNYGYTF. The DNA for the CDR3 is TGTGCCAGCTCCGTGGGCCGGAATAACTATGGCTACACCTTC.